This TCR beta chain is from a study of blood T cell repertoires in COVID-19. The CDR3 has 17 amino acids. Assay used: immunoSEQ multiplex PCR; TCRdb lists only in-frame clones, some missing. The sample holds around 150,000 clones, about 90% seen once. Patients in Seattle were enrolled during active infection, then followed longitudinally. The sample taken for sequencing was peripheral blood. The receptor was isolated from a man under 40 with COVID-19, enrolled during active disease. The chain recombines TRBV21-1 with TRBJ2-6; TRBD2, as called in the table, went unchecked against the DNA. TRBV21-1 constitutes a pseudogene. CDR3 protein: CASTLPSGSSGANVLTF. The CDR3 DNA is TGTGCCAGCACCTTGCCTAGCGGGAGCTCTGGGGCCAACGTCCTGACTTTC.